Shown below are 24 T cell receptor beta chains from a single sample sequenced in a study of blood T cells in healthy people across ages (dated by TCRdb to between 2015 and 2017). The protocol used for the library was 5' RACE. This sample was sequenced with an Illumina HiSeq 2500. A second PCR of about 6 to 12 cycles was performed with a sample-barcoded 5' primer and a J-beta primer mix. TCRdb handled the public reads itself, with Q25 trimming in fastp and clone calling in MiXCR, and kept productive beta chains. Entries that share a CDR3 protein sequence are merged under the most common genes and DNA. Within this sample are about 800,000 distinct CDR3 sequences, with roughly 25% of them counted one time only. The ten largest clonotypes hold approximately 4% of the sample. These data were also reused for a study on T cells of mothers and their children.

The sample taken for sequencing was blood. Receptors were obtained from a boy aged 5-17 years in good health.

The chain couples TRBV10-3 to TRBJ1-5; the D is unclear. Between the trimmed V and J ends, which lost 3 bases and 5 bases, there was a span of 11 bases. There are 14 residues in the CDR3. CDR1 ENHRY and CDR2 SYGVKD come from the germline V gene. CDR3 bases: TGTGCCATCAGTGACCCCAGCGGGTATCAGCCCCAGCATTTT. Protein sequence: CAISDPSGYQPQHF.

CDR3 bases: TGTGCCAGCAGCCAAGATCGTGATGGCTACACCTTC. Its protein is CASSQDRDGYTF. The chain is built from TRBV3-1 and TRBJ1-2, with D hard to call. Trimming took 0 bases from V and 6 from J, leaving 5 bases between them. The germline V gene encodes CDR1 LGHDT and CDR2 YNNKEL (reference sequence). The CDR3 consists of 12 residues.

The chain recombines TRBV28 with TRBJ2-4, with D maybe TRBD1 (6 bases). Germline V gene sequence: CDR1 MDHEN, CDR2 SYDVKM. The length of the CDR3 is 16 residues. V was trimmed by 3 bases and J by 1 base, leaving 13 bases between them. CDR3 in DNA: TGTGCCAGCAGTTTTTTGGGGGCTAAGGCCAAAAACATTCAGTACTTC. Translation: CASSFLGAKAKNIQYF.

V and J are TRBV13 and TRBJ2-7; D is possibly TRBD1 (6 bases). The V end was cut by 3 bases, the J end by 6 bases, with 9 bases between. Germline values: CDR1 PRHDT, CDR2 FYEKMQ (reference sequence). The CDR3 loop spans 12 amino acids. CDR3 amino acids: CASSFNRVEQYF. In nucleotides, the CDR3 is TGTGCCAGCAGCTTTAACAGGGTCGAGCAGTACTTC.

This clonotype was seen a few times. This chain links TRBV6-2 or TRBV6-3 with TRBJ2-4, with TRBD1 as a possible D gene (6 bases). Germline values: CDR1 MNHEY, CDR2 SVGEGT. Trimming removed 0 bases at V and 0 bases at J, with 12 bases between. There are 17 residues in the CDR3. The CDR3 DNA follows: TGTGCCAGCAGTTACTCGATGGACAGCATAGCCAAAAACATTCAGTACTTC. Translation: CASSYSMDSIAKNIQYF.

The rearrangement uses TRBV29-1 and TRBJ2-1, with 7 bases fitting TRBD2. CDR1 SQVTM and CDR2 ANQGSEA come from the germline V gene. This CDR3 contains 15 residues. V dropped 1 base and J dropped 8; count of bases not matched to a gene: 11. Here the CDR3 DNA reads TGCAGCGTTGAAGGTCGGGCTAGCGGCCGGGATGAGCAGTTCTTC. This sequence encodes CSVEGRASGRDEQFF.

The genes are TRBV7-2 and TRBJ1-2, with D unresolved. Trimming pared 5 bases from V and 0 bases from J, leaving 10 bases between. The CDR3 covers 14 residues. Germline values: CDR1 SGHTA, CDR2 FQGNSA. In DNA form, the CDR3 reads TGTGCCAGCAGCGAAGGACCTTCTAACTATGGCTACACCTTC. It is translated as CASSEGPSNYGYTF.

The genes are TRBV7-9 and TRBJ2-5; tentative D call: TRBD2 (6 bases). Trimming took off 3 bases at V and 5 bases at J, with 16 bases between the two ends. The CDR3 loop spans 15 amino acids. In germline, CDR1 is SEHNR, CDR2 FQNEAQ (reference sequence). This CDR3 is CASSFTRRVQETQYF. The CDR3 DNA is TGTGCCAGCAGCTTCACACGGAGGGTACAGGAGACCCAGTACTTC.

This clonotype was found a few times. The V gene is TRBV4-1, the J gene TRBJ2-5; TRBD2 matches at 7 bases. Germline V CDR1 and CDR2: MGHRA, YSYEKL. The CDR3 contains 15 residues. V shed 3 bases and J 2 bases; nucleotides not matched to a gene: 6. This chain's CDR3 is CASSHAGTTQETQYF. The CDR3 DNA sequence: TGCGCCAGCAGCCACGCCGGGACTACACAAGAGACCCAGTACTTC.

The chain recombines TRBV11-2 with TRBJ1-5; 9 bases line up with TRBD1. Germline CDR1 is SGHAT and CDR2 is FQNNGV. The CDR3 length is 16 residues. The V segment lost 6 bases and the J segment 4 bases; nucleotides outside the gene matches: 10. The CDR3 sequence: CASRTDRGKVNQPQHF. CDR3 nucleotides: TGTGCCAGCAGAACCGACAGGGGGAAGGTGAATCAGCCCCAGCATTTT.

This clonotype was seen only a few times. The chain links TRBV6-5 to TRBJ1-6, with D hard to call. This CDR3 is 15 amino acids long. The V end was cut by 0 bases, the J end by 8 bases, with 11 bases between. CDR1 is MNHEY, CDR2 SVGAGI, per germline. The CDR3 bases are TGTGCCAGCAGTTACTCACCCAGTTTTGATTCACCCCTCCACTTT. The encoded protein is CASSYSPSFDSPLHF.

The chain links TRBV6-2 or TRBV6-3 to TRBJ1-1, with D possibly TRBD1 on 6 matching bases. V was trimmed by 10 bases and J by 5 bases, leaving 20 bases between them. CDR3 length equals 14 residues. The germline gives CDR1 MNHEY, CDR2 SVGEGT. The DNA for the CDR3 is TGTGCCACCAAGGACAGTAGGGGGAGGACTGAAGCTTTCTTT. This encodes CATKDSRGRTEAFF.

This clonotype was observed a few times. The chain has TRBV2 and TRBJ2-5; possibly TRBD2 for D (6 bases). Trimming removed 11 bases at V and 2 bases at J, with 15 bases between. Germline V gene sequence: CDR1 SNHLY, CDR2 FYNNEI. This CDR3 contains 13 residues. The CDR3 loop reads CAGGGTRQETQYF. The CDR3 DNA is TGTGCCGGTGGGGGGACTCGACAAGAGACCCAGTACTTC.

The genes are TRBV7-8 and TRBJ2-7; 7 bases match TRBD2. This CDR3 comprises 14 residues. V trimming: 5 bases; J trimming: 5 bases; junction bases outside the gene matches: 9. Germline assignment: CDR1 SGHVS and CDR2 FQNEAQ. Here the CDR3 reads CASSMALADNEQYF. Written as DNA, the CDR3 is TGTGCCAGCAGCATGGCGCTAGCGGACAACGAGCAGTACTTC.

In this sample, this clonotype turned up a few times. The rearrangement links TRBV7-2 to TRBJ1-4; a weak D match, TRBD1 (5 bases). Trimming took 2 bases from V and 6 from J, leaving 7 bases between them. Germline loops: CDR1 SGHTA, CDR2 FQGNSA. The CDR3 is 13 amino acids. The CDR3 reads CASSLLGDEKLFF. The DNA of the CDR3 is TGTGCCAGCAGCTTATTAGGGGATGAAAAACTGTTTTTT.

DNA for the CDR3: TGTGCCACCAGTGACCCCACTAGCGACGGAGAGACCCAGTACTTC. Translation: CATSDPTSDGETQYF. The chain employs TRBV24-1 and TRBJ2-5, with TRBD2 identical over 7 bases. The germline CDR1 and CDR2 sequences are KGHDR and SFDVKD. The CDR3 is 15 residues long. Germline trimming cut 4 bases from V and 4 bases from J; bases unmatched to any gene: 8.

This clonotype was detected a few times. The CDR3 coding sequence is TGTGCCAGCAAAAGCGGGAGTCCCTACGAGCAGTACTTC. It translates to CASKSGSPYEQYF. This sequence joins TRBV27 and TRBJ2-7, with 8 bases aligning to TRBD2. CDR1 MNHEY and CDR2 SMNVEV come from the germline V gene (reference sequence). After removal of 7 bases from V and 2 bases from J, the junction contained 4 bases not matched to a gene. The CDR3 length is 13 residues.

This clonotype has a handful of counts. The chain recombines TRBV29-1 with TRBJ2-1; a weak D match, TRBD2 (5 bases). The length of the CDR3 is 12 residues. Germline CDR1 reads SQVTM; CDR2 reads ANQGSEA. Trimming took off 4 bases at V and 3 bases at J, with 7 bases between the two ends. The CDR3 here is CSVGGFYNEQFF. The CDR3 nucleotides read TGCAGCGTTGGAGGGTTCTACAATGAGCAGTTCTTC.

The CDR3 loop is CASSRLVSYEQYF. The CDR3 DNA reads as TGTGCCAGCAGCCGACTAGTTTCCTACGAGCAGTACTTC. The chain employs TRBV12-3 or TRBV12-4 and TRBJ2-7, with TRBD2 as a possible D gene (6 bases). This CDR3 comprises 13 residues. V was pared by 6 bases and J by 1 base, with 10 bases between.

This clonotype was detected a few times. This chain uses TRBV5-1 with TRBJ2-4, with D perhaps matching TRBD1 (6 bases). There are 21 residues in the CDR3. V lost 1 base and J lost 0, with 26 bases in between. CDR1 and CDR2 from the germline V gene are SGHRS and YFSETQ. The CDR3 bases are TGCGCCAGCAGCTTGAATTTCGACAGGAAGATTAACGCGCTAGCCAAAAACATTCAGTACTTC. This translates into CASSLNFDRKINALAKNIQYF.

This clonotype was recorded a few times. The chain joins TRBV4-3 to TRBJ2-5; D unclear. Near its end, the DNA agrees better with TRBJ2-7, so the J call may be wrong. CDR3 length equals 15 residues. Germline values: CDR1 LGHNA, CDR2 YSLEER. DNA for the CDR3: TGCGCCAGCAGCCAAGATAACGAAGGAGTCTACGAGCAGTACTTC. Translating gives CASSQDNEGVYEQYF.

This clonotype was seen a handful of times. The gene calls are TRBV28 and TRBJ1-1; 9 bases map to TRBD1. J lost 5 bases, V lost 3 bases, and 7 bases had no gene match. The CDR3 is made up of 15 amino acids. CDR1 is MDHEN, CDR2 SYDVKM, per germline. The CDR3 reads CASSFPGQGMTEAFF. CDR3 bases: TGTGCCAGCAGTTTTCCGGGACAGGGAATGACTGAAGCTTTCTTT.

The genes are TRBV15 and TRBJ2-1; D remains unclear. The CDR3 has 13 residues. Trimming took off 0 bases at V and 9 bases at J, with 9 bases between the two ends. Germline V gene lookup returns CDR1 LNHNV and CDR2 YYDKDF (reference sequence). This chain's CDR3 is CATSREDPSEQFF. The DNA for the CDR3 is TGTGCCACCAGCAGAGAAGATCCTAGTGAGCAGTTCTTC. The variable domain in full, with the rest retrieved from reference TRBV15 and TRBJ2-1, is DAMVIQNPRYQVTQFGKPVTLSCSQTLNHNVMYWYQQKSSQAPKLLFHYYDKDFNNEADTPDNFQSRRPNTSFCFLDIRSPGLGDTAMYLCATSREDPSEQFFGPGTRLTVL.

This clonotype was counted between two and nine times. The chain employs TRBV5-1 and TRBJ2-1; 7 nucleotides match TRBD1. The CDR3 runs to 16 residues. The V gene's germline CDR1 is SGHRS and CDR2 YFSETQ. Unmatched junction bases numbered 9, after V lost 0 bases and J lost 6 bases. CDR3 in amino acids: CASSLGRQGWINEQFF. Here the CDR3 DNA reads TGCGCCAGCAGCTTGGGTAGACAGGGATGGATCAATGAGCAGTTCTTC.